The 28 T cell receptor beta chains listed next were all sequenced from one sample in a study of blood T cells in healthy people across ages. A second roughly 6 to 11 cycle PCR used barcoded and J-beta primers. In TCRdb, the 5' RACE reads were re-called with MiXCR into one record per CDR3 protein. Among 1.5 million to 2 million distinct CDR3 sequences listed, 25% to 30% were seen once. Sequencing used blood. Receptor source: a woman in her 30s in good health.

This clonotype was seen more than once but under ten times. The chain carries TRBV4-1 and TRBJ1-2, with 7 bases matching TRBD1. The CDR3 has 17 amino acids. CDR1 MGHRA and CDR2 YSYEKL come from the germline V gene. Trimming at V came to 1 base and at J to 4 bases, leaving 12 bases not matched to a gene. The CDR3 DNA reads as TGCGCCAGCAGCCAAGCTATACAGGGACAGTCGACCTATGGCTACACCTTC. Encoded protein: CASSQAIQGQSTYGYTF.

This clonotype was picked up many times. The chain recombines TRBV10-3 with TRBJ2-7; D is perhaps TRBD1 (5 bases). V dropped 11 bases and J dropped 1 base, with 12 bases sitting between them. The CDR3 consists of 12 residues. Germline assignment: CDR1 ENHRY and CDR2 SYGVKD. This CDR3 is CAAKTESYEQYF. In DNA form, the CDR3 reads TGTGCCGCCAAGACAGAATCCTACGAGCAGTACTTC.

With respect to this clonotype: A read error may be the cause here, since a much bigger clone is one base away. The CDR3 here is CASSLRAMPDTQYF. As DNA, the CDR3 is TGTGCCAGCAGCCTACGGGCCATGCCAGATACGCAGTATTTT. The V call is TRBV7-6, the J call TRBJ2-3; D ambiguous. CDR3 length: 14 amino acids. CDR1 is SGHVS and CDR2 is FNYEAQ in the germline V gene. Trimming took off 5 bases at V and 4 bases at J, with 13 bases between the two ends. Full variable domain (rest looked up from reference TRBV7-6 and TRBJ2-3): GAGVSQSPRYKVTKRGQDVALRCDPISGHVSLYWYRQALGQGPEFLTYFNYEAQQDKSGLPNDRFSAERPEGSISTLTIQRTEQRDSAMYRCASSLRAMPDTQYFGPGTRLTVL.

V and J are TRBV7-3 and TRBJ1-1, with 9 bases that match TRBD1. This CDR3 has 15 residues. The V gene's germline CDR1 is SGHTA and CDR2 FQGTGA. The V segment lost 5 bases and the J segment 0 bases; nucleotides outside the gene matches: 4. CDR3 nucleotides: TGTGCCAGCAGCGCACAGGGGGCCATGAACACTGAAGCTTTCTTT. Its translation: CASSAQGAMNTEAFF.

Written as DNA, the CDR3 is TGCGCCAGCAGCTTGGAGGCGGGAACTAATGAAAACCGGTTTTTT. As protein: CASSLEAGTNENRFF. V and J are TRBV5-1 and TRBJ1-4; D not certain. The CDR3 extends over 15 amino acids. Trimming took 0 bases from V and 16 from J, leaving 22 bases between them. Looked up from germline, CDR1 is SGHRS and CDR2 is YFSETQ. Complete variable domain (other parts from reference TRBV5-1 and TRBJ1-4): KAGVTQTPRYLIKTRGQQVTLSCSPISGHRSVSWYQQTPGQGLQFLFEYFSETQRNKGNFPGRFSGRQFSNSRSEMNVSTLELGDSALYLCASSLEAGTNENRFFGSGTQLSVL.

V usage is TRBV6-7 and J usage is TRBJ2-2, with TRBD1 matching 9 bases. Being an ORF, TRBV6-7 has a function that is uncertain. V lost 4 bases and J lost 4; bases outside the gene matches: 4. CDR3 length equals 15 residues. CDR3 residues: CASSSTGGCTGELFF. In DNA form, the CDR3 reads TGTGCCAGCAGTTCGACAGGGGGATGCACCGGGGAGCTGTTTTTT.

The J gene is TRBJ2-1, the V gene TRBV5-1, with no clear D. Per germline, CDR1 SGHRS and CDR2 YFSETQ. The CDR3 has 13 residues. Trimming took off 0 bases at V and 6 bases at J, with 7 bases between the two ends. The CDR3 DNA reads as TGCGCCAGCAGCTTGGAATCCCCCAATGAGCAGTTCTTC. It translates to CASSLESPNEQFF.

Only a few counts were recorded for this clonotype. The rearrangement links TRBV6-5 to TRBJ2-1, with a possible D match to TRBD2 (6 bases). V was shortened by 2 bases and J by 6 bases, with 8 bases between the two germline ends. This CDR3 has 13 residues. The V gene's germline CDR1 is MNHEY and CDR2 SVGAGI. CDR3 sequence reads: CASSYRDFNEQFF. The DNA of the CDR3 is TGTGCCAGCAGTTACCGGGACTTCAATGAGCAGTTCTTC.

This clonotype was counted once. This rearrangement joins TRBV13 to TRBJ2-3; D possibly corresponds to TRBD2 (6 bases). The germline V gene encodes CDR1 PRHDT and CDR2 FYEKMQ (reference sequence). V was trimmed by 2 bases and J by 8 bases, leaving 14 bases between them. The CDR3 has 14 residues. In DNA, the CDR3 is TGTGCCAGCAGCTTACCACGGGACTCCTTTACGCAGTATTTT. Translation gives CASSLPRDSFTQYF. Together with reference TRBV13 and TRBJ2-3, the CDR3 gives the full variable domain: AAGVIQSPRHLIKEKRETATLKCYPIPRHDTVYWYQQGPGQDPQFLISFYEKMQSDKGSIPDRFSAQQFSDYHSELNMSSLELGDSALYFCASSLPRDSFTQYFGPGTRLTVL.

Comments on this clonotype: A much larger clone differs from this one at a single base, so this may be a read error. This rearrangement joins TRBV12-3 or TRBV12-4 to TRBJ2-7, with D possibly being TRBD1 or TRBD2 (7 bases each). The CDR3 consists of 13 residues. The germline V and J ends were trimmed by 7 bases and 7 bases, with 17 bases remaining between them. The DNA of the CDR3 is TGTGCCAGCACCCAGGGACAGCGGGATGAGCAGTACTTC. This sequence encodes CASTQGQRDEQYF.

On this clonotype itself: This may be a read error, as it is one base from a much larger clone. As DNA, the CDR3 is TGCAGCGTTCTTAACACCGGGACAGGGTCCAATGAGCAGTACTTC. It translates to CSVLNTGTGSNEQYF. V usage is TRBV29-1 and J usage is TRBJ2-5; 9 positions agree with TRBD1. Germline assignment: CDR1 SQVTM and CDR2 ANQGSEA. J gave up 11 bases and V 5 bases, and 18 bases lay outside the gene matches. The CDR3 is 15 residues long.

This clonotype was recorded at least ten times. The V gene is TRBV5-1, the J gene TRBJ2-7; no clear D gene. The length of the CDR3 is 13 residues. Trimming shortened V by 0 bases and J by 4 bases, and 8 bases separated the two germline ends. Germline V gene data show CDR1 as SGHRS and CDR2 as YFSETQ. The CDR3: CASSLDVGYEQYF. The CDR3 DNA is TGCGCCAGCAGCTTGGACGTTGGATACGAGCAGTACTTC.

In the case of this clonotype: The CDR3 ends on some other residue instead of the conserved phenylalanine or tryptophan, so this is likely a read error. The chain carries TRBV12-3 or TRBV12-4 and TRBJ2-5; D may be TRBD2 (7 bases). The V end was cut by 3 bases, the J end by 5 bases, with 16 bases between. There are 15 residues in the CDR3. The CDR3 is CASSFPGGREETQYY. The CDR3 bases are TGTGCCAGCAGTTTCCCGGGGGGCCGGGAGGAGACCCAGTACTAC.

Of note for this clonotype: At one boundary the junction diverges from the germline segment, which might be a read error. The gene calls are TRBV6-5 and TRBJ1-2, with 7 nucleotides matching TRBD1. The CDR3 has 14 residues. Germline CDR1 and CDR2: MNHEY and SVGAGI. This CDR3 reads CASRYSGGGYGYTF. The CDR3 DNA is TGTGCCAGCAGGTACTCAGGGGGAGGGTATGGCTACACCTTC.

This clonotype has at least ten counts. The chain combines TRBV10-3 with TRBJ2-1; possibly TRBD1 for D (6 bases). The CDR3 contains 14 residues. CDR1 and CDR2 from the germline V gene are ENHRY and SYGVKD. V lost 6 bases and J 9 bases, leaving 18 bases between the germline ends. CDR3 region: CAIRGDNRIGEQFF. In DNA form, the CDR3 reads TGTGCCATCAGGGGGGACAATCGGATCGGTGAGCAGTTCTTC.

This clonotype appeared many times. V usage is TRBV28 and J usage is TRBJ2-1, with a weak D call TRBD2 (5 bases). Germline V lookup: CDR1 MDHEN, CDR2 SYDVKM. There are 15 residues in the CDR3. V lost 7 bases, J lost 4 bases, and 17 bases lay in between. CDR3 region: CASTLEAPRYNEQFF. The CDR3 DNA reads TGTGCCAGCACCCTGGAGGCCCCAAGGTACAATGAGCAGTTCTTC. The full variable domain, with the rest looked up from reference TRBV28 and TRBJ2-1, is DVKVTQSSRYLVKRTGEKVFLECVQDMDHENMFWYRQDPGLGLRLIYFSYDVKMKEKGDIPEGYSVSREKKERFSLILESASTNQTSMYLCASTLEAPRYNEQFFGPGTRLTVL.

This clonotype was observed a few times. The junction departs from germline at one end; a sequencing error may be responsible. The CDR3 region has the DNA TGTGCCAGCAGATCAAGCGGGAGGGCCCACAATGGGCAGTTCTTC. This translates into CASRSSGRAHNGQFF. The V call is TRBV28, the J call TRBJ2-1; 10 nucleotides line up with TRBD2. This CDR3 is built from 15 residues. Germline CDR1 reads MDHEN; CDR2 reads SYDVKM.

This clonotype was observed many times. The chain has TRBV7-9 and TRBJ2-6; tentatively, D is TRBD1 (6 bases). This CDR3 region has 17 residues. Trimming stripped 0 bases from V and 0 bases from J, with 9 bases between. CDR1 is SEHNR, CDR2 FQNEAQ, per germline (reference sequence). In DNA, the CDR3 is TGTGCCAGCAGCTTAGCGCGAGGGGGCTCTGGGGCCAACGTCCTGACTTTC. This gives the protein CASSLARGGSGANVLTF.

The CDR3 nucleotides are TGCAGCGTTGATTTCCCCCGCGATACGCAGTATTTT. Its protein is CSVDFPRDTQYF. The genes are TRBV29-1 and TRBJ2-3; D gene ambiguous. CDR3 size: 12 residues. V was cut by 3 bases and J by 6 bases, with 10 bases left in between. Germline V gives CDR1 SQVTM, CDR2 ANQGSEA.

This clonotype has just a few counts. V usage is TRBV5-1 and J usage is TRBJ2-5, with 8 bases fitting TRBD2. Trimming took 5 bases from V and 3 from J; bases not matched to a gene: 12. This CDR3 is built from 16 residues. CDR1 and CDR2 (germline): SGHRS, YFSETQ. CDR3 sequence reads: CASRNGAGAGEETQYF. The CDR3 nucleotides are TGCGCCAGCAGAAATGGAGCGGGAGCAGGGGAAGAGACCCAGTACTTC.

The V call is TRBV5-1, the J call TRBJ1-2; D gene ambiguous. The CDR3 sequence is 15 residues long. In germline, CDR1 is SGHRS, CDR2 YFSETQ. V dropped 0 bases and J dropped 5 bases, with 14 bases sitting between them. DNA of the CDR3: TGCGCCAGCAGCTTGGCCTCCGAAGGAGGATATGGCTACACCTTC. This encodes CASSLASEGGYGYTF.

This clonotype was seen ten or more times. This chain uses TRBV7-9 with TRBJ2-5; no reliable D call. This CDR3 contains 12 residues. The germline V gene encodes CDR1 SEHNR and CDR2 FQNEAQ (reference sequence). The V end lost 7 bases, the J end lost 2 bases, and 8 bases lay between the germline ends. DNA of the CDR3: TGTGCCAGCATTGGGCCACAAGAGACCCAGTACTTC. It specifies CASIGPQETQYF.

The V call is TRBV29-1, the J call TRBJ2-7; D is unclear. CDR3 length: 12 residues. V dropped 6 bases and J dropped 4 bases, with 13 bases sitting between them. The germline V gene has CDR1 SQVTM and CDR2 ANQGSEA. The CDR3 nucleotides are TGCAGCGTCGGACGGGCGGAGTACGAGCAGTACTTC. This encodes CSVGRAEYEQYF.

The chain carries TRBV5-1 and TRBJ1-3; D not resolved. This CDR3 has 13 amino acids. Germline assignment: CDR1 SGHRS and CDR2 YFSETQ. Between the trimmed V and J ends, which lost 4 bases and 8 bases, there was a span of 13 bases. The CDR3 sequence is CASSPKTEDTIYF. The CDR3 DNA sequence: TGCGCCAGCAGCCCGAAGACTGAGGACACCATATATTTT.

This clonotype was picked up a small number of times. The rearrangement links TRBV5-1 to TRBJ2-2; D is tentatively TRBD1 or TRBD2 (7 bases each). Germline V lookup: CDR1 SGHRS, CDR2 YFSETQ. Trimming removed 4 bases at V and 4 bases at J, with 17 bases between. This CDR3 region has 16 residues. The CDR3 here is CASSLQGGAPTGELFF. CDR3 coding DNA: TGCGCCAGCAGCCTGCAGGGGGGGGCGCCCACCGGGGAGCTGTTTTTT.

This clonotype was counted between two and nine times. The rearrangement links TRBV10-3 to TRBJ2-7, with D tentatively TRBD1 (6 bases). Per germline, CDR1 ENHRY and CDR2 SYGVKD. The CDR3 covers 16 residues. Trimming shortened V by 5 bases and J by 7 bases, and 24 bases separated the two germline ends. The CDR3 is CAISRPGHITGSEQYF. In DNA form, the CDR3 reads TGTGCCATCAGTCGACCGGGACACATTACGGGGTCGGAGCAGTACTTC.

This clonotype was recorded many times. The J gene is TRBJ2-5, the V gene TRBV5-4; TRBD1 might be the D (5 bases). This CDR3 is 14 amino acids long. Germline values: CDR1 SGHNT, CDR2 YYREEE (reference sequence). V dropped 4 bases and J dropped 4 bases, with 14 bases sitting between them. The CDR3 reads CASSPFGASETQYF. CDR3 sequence (DNA): TGTGCCAGCAGCCCATTTGGGGCCTCAGAGACCCAGTACTTC.

This clonotype was observed a single time. An end of the junction does not agree with germline; a read error may underlie this. The chain employs TRBV11-2 and TRBJ2-5; 8 bases are a match to TRBD2. The germline V gene encodes CDR1 SGHAT and CDR2 FQNNGV. The CDR3 consists of 16 residues. Written as DNA, the CDR3 is TGTACCAGCAGCTCCCACGGGGGGGCCTCAAAAGAGACCCAGTACTTC. Translating gives CTSSSHGGASKETQYF.